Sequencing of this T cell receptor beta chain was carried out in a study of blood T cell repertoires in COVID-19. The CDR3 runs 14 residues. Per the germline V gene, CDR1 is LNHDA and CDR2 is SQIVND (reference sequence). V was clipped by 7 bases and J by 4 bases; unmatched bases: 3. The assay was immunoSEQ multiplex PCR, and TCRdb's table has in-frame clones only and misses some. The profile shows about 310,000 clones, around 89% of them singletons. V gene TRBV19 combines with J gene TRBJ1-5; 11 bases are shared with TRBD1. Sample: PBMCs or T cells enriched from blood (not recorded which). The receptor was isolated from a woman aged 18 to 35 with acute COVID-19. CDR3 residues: CASTGTGGNQPQHF. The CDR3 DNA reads TGTGCCAGTACCGGGACAGGGGGAAATCAGCCCCAGCATTTT. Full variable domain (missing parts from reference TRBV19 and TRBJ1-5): DGGITQSPKYLFRKEGQNVTLSCEQNLNHDAMYWYRQDPGQGLRLIYYSQIVNDFQKGDIAEGYSVSREKKESFPLTVTSAQKNPTAFYLCASTGTGGNQPQHFGDGTRLSIL.